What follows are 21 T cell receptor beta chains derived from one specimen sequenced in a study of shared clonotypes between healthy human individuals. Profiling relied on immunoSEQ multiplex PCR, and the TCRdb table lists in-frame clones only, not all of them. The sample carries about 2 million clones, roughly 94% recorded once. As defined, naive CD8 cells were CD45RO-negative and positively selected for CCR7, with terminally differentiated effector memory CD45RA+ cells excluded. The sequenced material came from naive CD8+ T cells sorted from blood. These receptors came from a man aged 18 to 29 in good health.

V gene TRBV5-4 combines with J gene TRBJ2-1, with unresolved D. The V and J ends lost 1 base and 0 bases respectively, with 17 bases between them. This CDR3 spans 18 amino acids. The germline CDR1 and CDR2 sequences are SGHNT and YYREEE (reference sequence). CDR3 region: CASSLISGAFSSYNEQFF. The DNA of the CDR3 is TGTGCCAGCAGCTTGATTTCGGGCGCGTTTAGCTCCTACAATGAGCAGTTCTTC.

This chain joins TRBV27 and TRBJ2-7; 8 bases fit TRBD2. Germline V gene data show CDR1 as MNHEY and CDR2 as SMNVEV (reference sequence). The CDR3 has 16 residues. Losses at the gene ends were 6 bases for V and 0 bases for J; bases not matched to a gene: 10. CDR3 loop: CASSPSYGRVSYEQYF. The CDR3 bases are TGTGCCAGCAGCCCGTCCTACGGGAGGGTCTCCTACGAGCAGTACTTC.

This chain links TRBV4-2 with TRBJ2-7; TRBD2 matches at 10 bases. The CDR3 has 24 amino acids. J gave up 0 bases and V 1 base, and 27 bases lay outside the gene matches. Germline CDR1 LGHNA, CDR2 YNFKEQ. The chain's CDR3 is CASSQGWGPLPTSGLLVSSYEQYF. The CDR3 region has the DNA TGTGCCAGCAGCCAAGGTTGGGGACCCCTCCCGACTAGCGGGCTCCTCGTTAGCTCCTACGAGCAGTACTTC.

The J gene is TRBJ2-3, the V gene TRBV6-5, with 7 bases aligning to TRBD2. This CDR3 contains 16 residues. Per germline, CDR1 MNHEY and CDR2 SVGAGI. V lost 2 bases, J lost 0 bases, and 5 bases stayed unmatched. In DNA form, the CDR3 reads TGTGCCAGCAGTTACCTACTAGCGACTAGCACAGATACGCAGTATTTT. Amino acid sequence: CASSYLLATSTDTQYF.

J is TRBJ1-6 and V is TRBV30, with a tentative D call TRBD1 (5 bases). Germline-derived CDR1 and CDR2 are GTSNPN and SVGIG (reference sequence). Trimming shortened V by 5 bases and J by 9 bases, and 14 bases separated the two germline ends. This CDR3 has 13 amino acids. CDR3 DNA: TGTGCCTGGGGGACCGGCGATGCTTCACCCCTCCACTTT. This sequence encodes CAWGTGDASPLHF.

For the CDR3, the DNA is TGTGCCAGCAGCACCCGTGGGACTAGTATGGCGGACGGGCAGTATTTT. Protein product: CASSTRGTSMADGQYF. The rearrangement links TRBV13 to TRBJ2-3; TRBD2 matches at 8 bases. J lost 11 bases, V lost 5 bases, and 18 bases had no gene match. This CDR3 region has 16 residues. CDR1 is PRHDT and CDR2 is FYEKMQ in the germline V gene (reference sequence).

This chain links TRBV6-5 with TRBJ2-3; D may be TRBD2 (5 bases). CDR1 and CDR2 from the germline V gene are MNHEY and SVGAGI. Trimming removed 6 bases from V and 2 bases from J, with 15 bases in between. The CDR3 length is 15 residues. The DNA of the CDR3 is TGTGCCAGCAGCCCGACGGAGGATCTCACAGATACGCAGTATTTT. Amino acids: CASSPTEDLTDTQYF.

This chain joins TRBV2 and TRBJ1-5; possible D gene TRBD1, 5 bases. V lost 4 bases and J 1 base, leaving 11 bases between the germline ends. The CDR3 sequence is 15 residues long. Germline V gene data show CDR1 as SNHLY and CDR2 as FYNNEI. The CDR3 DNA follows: TGTGCCAGCAGTGTGGGGCTGGGGAGCAATCAGCCCCAGCATTTT. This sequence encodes CASSVGLGSNQPQHF.

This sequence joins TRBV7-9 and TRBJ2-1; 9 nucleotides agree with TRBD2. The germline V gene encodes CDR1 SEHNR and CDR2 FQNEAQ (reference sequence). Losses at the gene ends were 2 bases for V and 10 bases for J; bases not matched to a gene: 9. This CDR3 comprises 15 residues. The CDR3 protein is CASSLQLAGDMEQFF. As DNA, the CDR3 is TGTGCCAGCAGCTTACAACTAGCGGGCGACATGGAGCAGTTCTTC.

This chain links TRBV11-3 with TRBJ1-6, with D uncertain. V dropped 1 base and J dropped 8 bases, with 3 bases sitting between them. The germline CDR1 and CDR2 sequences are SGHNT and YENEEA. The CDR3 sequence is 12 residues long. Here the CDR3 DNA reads TGTGCCAGCAGCTTAGGGGATTCACCCCTCCACTTT. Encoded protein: CASSLGDSPLHF.

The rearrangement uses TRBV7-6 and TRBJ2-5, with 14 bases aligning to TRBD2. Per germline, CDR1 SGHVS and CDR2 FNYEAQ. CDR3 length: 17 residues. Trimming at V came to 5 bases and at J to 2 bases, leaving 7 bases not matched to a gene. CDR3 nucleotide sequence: TGTGCCAGCAGCCCTCGACTAGCGGGGGGGGAACAAGAGACCCAGTACTTC. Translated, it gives CASSPRLAGGEQETQYF.

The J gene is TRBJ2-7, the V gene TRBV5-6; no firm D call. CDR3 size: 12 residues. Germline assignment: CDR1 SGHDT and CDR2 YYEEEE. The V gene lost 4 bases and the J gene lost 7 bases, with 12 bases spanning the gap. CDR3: CASSAGLGEQYF. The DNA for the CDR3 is TGTGCCAGCAGCGCCGGCCTGGGGGAGCAGTACTTC.

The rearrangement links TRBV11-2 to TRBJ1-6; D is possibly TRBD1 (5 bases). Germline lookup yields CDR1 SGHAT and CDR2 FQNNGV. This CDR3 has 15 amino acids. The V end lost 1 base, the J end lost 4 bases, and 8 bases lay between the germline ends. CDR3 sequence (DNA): TGTGCCAGCAGCTTAGGGGACGATTATAATTCACCCCTCCACTTT. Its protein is CASSLGDDYNSPLHF.

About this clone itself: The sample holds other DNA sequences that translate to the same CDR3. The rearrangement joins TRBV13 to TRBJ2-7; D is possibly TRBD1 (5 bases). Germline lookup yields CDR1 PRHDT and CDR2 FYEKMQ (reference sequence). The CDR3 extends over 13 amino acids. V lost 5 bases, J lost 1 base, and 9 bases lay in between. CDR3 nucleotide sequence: TGTGCCAGCAGCGGGGCCCCTTCCTACGAGCAGTACTTC. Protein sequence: CASSGAPSYEQYF.

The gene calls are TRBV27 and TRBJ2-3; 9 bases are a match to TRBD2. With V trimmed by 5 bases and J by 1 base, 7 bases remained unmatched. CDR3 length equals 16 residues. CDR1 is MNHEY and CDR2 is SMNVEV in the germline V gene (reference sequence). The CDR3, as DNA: TGTGCCAGCAGTCCCTGGGCTAGCGGGGGCACAGATACGCAGTATTTT. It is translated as CASSPWASGGTDTQYF.

CDR3 sequence (DNA): TGTGCCAGCAGCTTAGGGACTAGCGTCCACGAGCAGTACTTC. Translation gives CASSLGTSVHEQYF. This chain joins TRBV11-2 and TRBJ2-7, with 9 bases lining up with TRBD2. Trimming removed 1 base from V and 5 bases from J; junction bases left unmatched: 3. CDR3 length equals 14 residues. CDR1 and CDR2 (germline): SGHAT, FQNNGV.

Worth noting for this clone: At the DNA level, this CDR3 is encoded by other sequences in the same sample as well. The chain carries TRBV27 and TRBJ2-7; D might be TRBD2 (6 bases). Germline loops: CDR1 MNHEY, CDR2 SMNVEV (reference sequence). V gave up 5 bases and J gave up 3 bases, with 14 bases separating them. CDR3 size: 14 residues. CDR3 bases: TGTGCCAGCAGTCTTGTCGGGGGTAACTACGAGCAGTACTTC. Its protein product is CASSLVGGNYEQYF.

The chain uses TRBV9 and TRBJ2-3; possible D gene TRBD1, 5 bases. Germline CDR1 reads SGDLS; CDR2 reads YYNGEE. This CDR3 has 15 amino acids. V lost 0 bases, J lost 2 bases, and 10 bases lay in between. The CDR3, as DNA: TGTGCCAGCAGCGTAGTTTCAGGGTTCACAGATACGCAGTATTTT. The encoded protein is CASSVVSGFTDTQYF.

The CDR3 loop is CASSVGANSNSGELFF. CDR3 nucleotides: TGTGCCAGCAGCGTAGGGGCTAATTCCAATTCCGGGGAGCTGTTTTTT. The rearrangement joins TRBV9 to TRBJ2-2; D gene uncertain. This CDR3 has 16 residues. Germline V gives CDR1 SGDLS, CDR2 YYNGEE. V gave up 0 bases and J gave up 6 bases, with 15 bases separating them.

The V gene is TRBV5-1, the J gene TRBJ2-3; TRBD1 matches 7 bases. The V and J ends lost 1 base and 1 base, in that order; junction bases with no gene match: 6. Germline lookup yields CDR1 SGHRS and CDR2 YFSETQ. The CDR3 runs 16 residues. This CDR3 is CASSLSRDSRTDTQYF. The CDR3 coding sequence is TGCGCCAGCAGCTTGTCACGGGACAGTCGCACAGATACGCAGTATTTT. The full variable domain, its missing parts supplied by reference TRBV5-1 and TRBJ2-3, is KAGVTQTPRYLIKTRGQQVTLSCSPISGHRSVSWYQQTPGQGLQFLFEYFSETQRNKGNFPGRFSGRQFSNSRSEMNVSTLELGDSALYLCASSLSRDSRTDTQYFGPGTRLTVL.

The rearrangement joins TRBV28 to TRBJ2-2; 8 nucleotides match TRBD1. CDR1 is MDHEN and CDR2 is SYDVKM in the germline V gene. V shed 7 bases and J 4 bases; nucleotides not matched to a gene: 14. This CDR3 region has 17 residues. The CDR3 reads CASTGQDGWSGTGELFF. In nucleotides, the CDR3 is TGTGCCAGCACGGGACAGGATGGTTGGTCGGGCACCGGGGAGCTGTTTTTT.